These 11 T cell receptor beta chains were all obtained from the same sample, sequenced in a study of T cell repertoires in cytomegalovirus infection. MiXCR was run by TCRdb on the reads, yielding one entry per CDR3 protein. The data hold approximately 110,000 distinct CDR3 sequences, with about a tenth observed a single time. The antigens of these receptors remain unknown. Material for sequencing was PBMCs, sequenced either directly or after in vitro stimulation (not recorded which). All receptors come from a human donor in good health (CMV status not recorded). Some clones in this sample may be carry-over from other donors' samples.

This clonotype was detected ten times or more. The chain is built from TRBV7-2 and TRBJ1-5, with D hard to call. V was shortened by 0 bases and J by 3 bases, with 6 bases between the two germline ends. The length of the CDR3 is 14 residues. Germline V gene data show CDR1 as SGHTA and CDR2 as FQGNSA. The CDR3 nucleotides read TGTGCCAGCAGCTTAGCACAACTCAATCAGCCCCAGCATTTT. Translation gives CASSLAQLNQPQHF.

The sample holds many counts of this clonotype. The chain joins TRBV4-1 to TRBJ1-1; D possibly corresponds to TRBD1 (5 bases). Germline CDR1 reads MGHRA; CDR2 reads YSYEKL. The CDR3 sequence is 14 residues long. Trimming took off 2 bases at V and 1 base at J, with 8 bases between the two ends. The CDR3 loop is CASSQRGENTEAFF. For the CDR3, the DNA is TGCGCCAGCAGCCAAAGGGGAGAGAACACTGAAGCTTTCTTT.

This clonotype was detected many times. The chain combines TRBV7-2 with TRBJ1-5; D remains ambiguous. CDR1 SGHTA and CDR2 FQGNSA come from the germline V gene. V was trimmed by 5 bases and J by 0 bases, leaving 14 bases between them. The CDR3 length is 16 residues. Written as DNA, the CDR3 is TGTGCCAGCAGCAAGGACCGATTTACTAGCAATCAGCCCCAGCATTTT. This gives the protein CASSKDRFTSNQPQHF.

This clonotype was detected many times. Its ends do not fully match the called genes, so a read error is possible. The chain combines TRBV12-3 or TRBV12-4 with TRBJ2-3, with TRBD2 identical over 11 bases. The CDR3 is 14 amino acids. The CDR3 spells CASRLAGGTDTQYF. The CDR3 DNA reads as TGTGCCAGCAGATTAGCGGGAGGGACAGATACGCAGTATTTT.

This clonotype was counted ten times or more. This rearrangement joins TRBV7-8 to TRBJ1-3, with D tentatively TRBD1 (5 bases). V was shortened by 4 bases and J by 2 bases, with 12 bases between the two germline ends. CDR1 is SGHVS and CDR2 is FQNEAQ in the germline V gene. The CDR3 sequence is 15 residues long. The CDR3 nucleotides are TGTGCCAGCAGCTCTAGTTCGGGGGCTGGAAACACCATATATTTT. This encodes CASSSSSGAGNTIYF.

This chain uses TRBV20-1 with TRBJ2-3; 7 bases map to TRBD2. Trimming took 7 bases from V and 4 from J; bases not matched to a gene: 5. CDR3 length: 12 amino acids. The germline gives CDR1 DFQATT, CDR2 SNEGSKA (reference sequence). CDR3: CSGGGNADTQYF. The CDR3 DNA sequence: TGCAGTGGGGGGGGGAACGCAGATACGCAGTATTTT.

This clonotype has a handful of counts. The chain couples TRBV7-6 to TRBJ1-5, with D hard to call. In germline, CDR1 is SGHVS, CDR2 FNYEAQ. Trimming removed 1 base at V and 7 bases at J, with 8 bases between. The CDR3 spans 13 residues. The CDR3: CASSLEVGQPQHF. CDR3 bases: TGTGCCAGCAGCTTAGAAGTGGGGCAGCCCCAGCATTTT.

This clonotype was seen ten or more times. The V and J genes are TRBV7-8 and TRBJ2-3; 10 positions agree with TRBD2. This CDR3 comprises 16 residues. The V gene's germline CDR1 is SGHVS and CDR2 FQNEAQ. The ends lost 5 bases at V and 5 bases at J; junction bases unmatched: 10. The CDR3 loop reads CASSPRSSGSGDTQYF. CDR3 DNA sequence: TGTGCCAGCAGCCCCCGATCTAGCGGGAGTGGAGATACGCAGTATTTT.

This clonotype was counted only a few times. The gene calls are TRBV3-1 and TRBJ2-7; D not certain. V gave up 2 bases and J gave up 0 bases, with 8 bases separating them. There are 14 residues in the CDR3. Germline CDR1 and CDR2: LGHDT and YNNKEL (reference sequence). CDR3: CASSQSQSSYEQYV. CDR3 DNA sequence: TGTGCCAGCAGCCAATCCCAGAGCTCCTACGAGCAGTACGTC.

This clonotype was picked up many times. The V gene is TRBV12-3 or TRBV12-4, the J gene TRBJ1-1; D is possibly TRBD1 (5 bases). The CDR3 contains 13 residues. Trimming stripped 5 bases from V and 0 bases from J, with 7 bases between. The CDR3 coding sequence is TGTGCCAGCAGTGGGACTCTGAACACTGAAGCTTTCTTT. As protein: CASSGTLNTEAFF.

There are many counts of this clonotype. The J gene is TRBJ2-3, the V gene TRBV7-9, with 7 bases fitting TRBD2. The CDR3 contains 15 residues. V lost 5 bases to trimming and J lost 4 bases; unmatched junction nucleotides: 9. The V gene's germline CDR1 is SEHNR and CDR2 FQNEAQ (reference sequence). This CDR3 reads CASSRGEVVADTQYF. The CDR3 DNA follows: TGTGCCAGCAGCCGGGGGGAGGTCGTCGCAGATACGCAGTATTTT.